Listed below are T cell receptor beta chains from one sample, sequenced in a study of neurological immune-mediated disorders. A single record per CDR3 protein comes from TCRdb applying MiXCR to the 5' RACE reads. The data contain tens of thousands of distinct CDR3 sequences, 4.5% to 5.5% of them seen just once; the ten biggest clones take up 6.9%. The sample consisted of PBMCs. All receptors come from a man aged 30 to 39 with multiple sclerosis. CDR3s include the opening cysteine and the closing phenylalanine or tryptophan. Size tells how often a clone was seen (once, few, many) or the class of an expanded clone, and some rows leave it out.

TRBJ2-3 14 TRBV9 many CASSASGAADTQYF
TRBJ2-2 16 TRBV4-1 many CASSQRPRPNTGELFF
TRBJ2-3 13 TRBV4-2 many CASSQGLPDTQYF
TRBJ2-3 13 TRBV20-1 few CSARPSSTDTQYF
TRBJ1-1 17 TRBV15 many CATSHETGTGYDAEAFF
TRBJ1-5 14 TRBV15 NA CATSRGGVRQPQNF
TRBJ1-5 16 TRBV7-8 many CASSPDRAYSNQPQHF
TRBJ2-1 15 TRBV5-1 many CASSYRGGRVNEQFF
TRBJ2-7 13 TRBV27 many CASSFRSGFEQYF
TRBJ2-7 15 TRBV7-9 many CASSLARGSSYEQYF
TRBJ1-5 15 TRBV5-1 many CASSLAPGHNQPQHF
TRBJ2-7 15 TRBV5-1 few CASSSQDRRFDEQYF
TRBJ2-5 14 TRBV5-1 many CASSLEGQEETQYF
TRBJ2-6 16 TRBV4-1 NA CASRGQVGPGANVLTF
TRBJ1-2 13 TRBV6-4 many CASRPETGAGYTF
TRBJ1-5 17 TRBV20-1 NA CSARSAASSSSNQPQHF
TRBJ1-1 14 TRBV20-1 many CSARERGGGTEAFF
TRBJ1-1 16 TRBV5-1 few CASSPTSRVGNTEAFF
TRBJ2-5 15 TRBV18 many CASSPREGDQETQYF
TRBJ2-3 16 TRBV6-1 many CASSEYRRRRTNTQYF
TRBJ2-3 11 TRBV10-2 many CASSEQDTQYF
TRBJ2-4 14 TRBV5-1 many CASSSRTGRSIQYF
TRBJ2-5 13 TRBV10-2 many CASRRRRQETQYF
TRBJ1-2 14 TRBV5-1 few CASSLGQAASGYTF
TRBJ2-3 13 TRBV7-7 few CASSLGTTDTQYF
TRBJ1-1 14 TRBV5-1 many CASSYAGANTEAFF
TRBJ1-6 15 TRBV6-6 NA CASSPGTGRNSPLHF